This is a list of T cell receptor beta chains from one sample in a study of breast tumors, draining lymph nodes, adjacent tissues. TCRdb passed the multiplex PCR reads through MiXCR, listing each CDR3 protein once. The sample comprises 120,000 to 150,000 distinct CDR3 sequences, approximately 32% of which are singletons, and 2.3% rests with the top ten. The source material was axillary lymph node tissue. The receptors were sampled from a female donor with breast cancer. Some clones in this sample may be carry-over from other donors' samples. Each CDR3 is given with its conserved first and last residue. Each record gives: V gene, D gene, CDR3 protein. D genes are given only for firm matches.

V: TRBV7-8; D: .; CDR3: CASSWSSAGSTIYF
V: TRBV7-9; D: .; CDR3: CASSFYPHLSYEQYF
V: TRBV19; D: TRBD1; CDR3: CASSSHGTGGLGYTF
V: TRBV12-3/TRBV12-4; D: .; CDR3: CASSPPRGSGGYTF
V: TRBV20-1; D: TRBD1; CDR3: CSAGTAETSTDTQYF
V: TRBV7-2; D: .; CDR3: CASSLTGVHTIYF
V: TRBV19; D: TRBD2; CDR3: CASSTSGGAPGELFF
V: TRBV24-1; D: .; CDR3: CATSSATSNEKLFF
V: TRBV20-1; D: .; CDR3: CSARRGRPFVETQYF
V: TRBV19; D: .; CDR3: CASAPGTDSDTQYF
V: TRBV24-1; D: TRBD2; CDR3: CATSARRGAATGELFF
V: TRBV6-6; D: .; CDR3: CASSFGDGLRGYTF
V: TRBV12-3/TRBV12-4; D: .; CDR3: CASSQVPRGNAIYF
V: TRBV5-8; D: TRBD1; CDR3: CASSLAGQSSGNTIYF
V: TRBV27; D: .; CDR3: CASSLWASGANVLTF
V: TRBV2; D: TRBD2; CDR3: CASSGTLAGGPFYNEQFF
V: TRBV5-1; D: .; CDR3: CASSIHESTDTQYF
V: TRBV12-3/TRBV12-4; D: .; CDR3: CASSPVTATGNTICF
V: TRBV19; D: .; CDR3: CASRGDGRINYGYTF
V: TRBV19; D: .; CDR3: CASSRRALNQPQHF
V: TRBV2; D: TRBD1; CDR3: CASRGQGGTNEKLFF
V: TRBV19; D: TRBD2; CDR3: CATAAGGGGQYF
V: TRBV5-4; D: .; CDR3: CASSKYTRSDSNYGYTF
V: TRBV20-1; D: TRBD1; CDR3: CSARGLTGGLCCWHRVRGSQPQHF
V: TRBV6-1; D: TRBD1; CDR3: CASSEVISRGLYEQYF
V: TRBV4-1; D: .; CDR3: CASSQGTALATNEKLFF
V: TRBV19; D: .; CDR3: CASSNRNEQFF
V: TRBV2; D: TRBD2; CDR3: CASSDPAGDYNEQFF
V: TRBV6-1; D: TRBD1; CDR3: CASSNRQGAPGCTF
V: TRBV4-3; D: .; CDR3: CASSQEWVSETQYF
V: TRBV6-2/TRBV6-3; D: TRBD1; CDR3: CASSYLLPLTGAGELFF
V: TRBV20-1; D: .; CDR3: CSARETGSNYGYTF
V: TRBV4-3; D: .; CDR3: CASSPQENSPLHF
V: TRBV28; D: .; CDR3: CASSFRGLSANEQFF
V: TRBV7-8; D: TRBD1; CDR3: CASSFISGGPRETQYF
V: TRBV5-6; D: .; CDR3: CASSFSRMGEYF
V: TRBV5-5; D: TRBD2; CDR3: CASSLEGPAGVETQYF
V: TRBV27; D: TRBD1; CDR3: CASSSWDRNNYGYTF
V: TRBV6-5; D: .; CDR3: CASTTRGGGNGYTF
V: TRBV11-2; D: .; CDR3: CASSGGGGKINEQYF
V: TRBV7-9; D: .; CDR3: CASSLTGLGEQYF
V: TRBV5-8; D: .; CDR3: CASSLGVGLRF
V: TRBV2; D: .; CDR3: CASREDQPQHF
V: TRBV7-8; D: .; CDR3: CASSLVPGLSSYNEQFF
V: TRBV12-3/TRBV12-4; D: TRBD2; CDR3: CASSLGEGDTQYF
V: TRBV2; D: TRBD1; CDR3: CASSERDRSGYTF
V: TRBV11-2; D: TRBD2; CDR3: CASSLDWVSGGVTDTQYF
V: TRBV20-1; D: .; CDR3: CSARLGGFRNQPQHF
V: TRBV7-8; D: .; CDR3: CASSPRAGGTGNTIYF
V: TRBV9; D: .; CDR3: CASSVGLGDGNTIYF
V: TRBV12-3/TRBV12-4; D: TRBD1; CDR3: CASSPGGYSGNTIYF
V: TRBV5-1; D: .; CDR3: CASSLVRRAQYF
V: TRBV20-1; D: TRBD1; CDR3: CSARGQGENQPQHF
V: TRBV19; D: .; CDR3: CASSMLPGAGEQYF
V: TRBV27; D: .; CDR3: CASSLSRQFNYGYTF
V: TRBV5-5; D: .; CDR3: CASSLSGLGGIGNEKLFF
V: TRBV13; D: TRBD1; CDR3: CASSYTGDGYTF
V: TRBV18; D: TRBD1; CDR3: CASSRGTGGARLDGYTF